These 30 T cell receptor beta chains were sequenced from one sample in a study of blood T cell repertoires in COVID-19. TCRdb's table, derived via immunoSEQ multiplex PCR, lists solely in-frame clones and lacks some. Seen here are some 250,000 clones, roughly 80% observed once, and the top ten hold around 7%. The specimen was peripheral blood. These receptors were taken from a woman older than 75 with COVID-19, enrolled during active disease.

This chain uses TRBV30 with TRBJ1-1; TRBD1 matches 9 bases. The ends lost 1 base at V and 1 base at J; junction bases unmatched: 4. This CDR3 has 15 amino acids. The V gene's germline CDR1 is GTSNPN and CDR2 SVGIG (reference sequence). This CDR3 is CAWSAKDRGNTEAFF. CDR3 coding DNA: TGTGCCTGGAGTGCAAAGGACAGGGGGAACACTGAAGCTTTCTTT.

The chain recombines TRBV6-5 with TRBJ1-1, with 9 positions matching TRBD1. The J segment lost 4 bases and the V segment lost 1 base, leaving 1 base of the junction unmatched. CDR1 and CDR2 from the germline V gene are MNHEY and SVGAGI. The CDR3 has 14 residues. The CDR3 is CASSYYRGPTEAFF. In DNA, the CDR3 is TGTGCCAGCAGTTACTACAGGGGGCCCACTGAAGCTTTCTTT.

The chain is built from TRBV11-3 and TRBJ2-7, with 7 nucleotides matching TRBD1. The junction had 4 bases not matched to a gene; V was cut back by 3 bases and J by 2 bases. Germline V lookup: CDR1 SGHNT, CDR2 YENEEA. This CDR3 has 14 amino acids. The CDR3 spells CASSLKQGAYEQYF. The CDR3, as DNA: TGTGCCAGCAGCTTGAAGCAGGGGGCCTACGAGCAGTACTTC.

A note on this clone: Other DNA variants within this sample encode the same CDR3. V and J are TRBV15 and TRBJ2-7, with a weak D call TRBD2 (5 bases). Germline V gene data show CDR1 as LNHNV and CDR2 as YYDKDF (reference sequence). CDR3 length: 14 amino acids. Trimming stripped 1 base from V and 0 bases from J, with 7 bases between. The CDR3, as DNA: TGTGCCACCAGCAGAGGAGGGTCCTCCTACGAGCAGTACTTC. Its protein is CATSRGGSSYEQYF.

The V call is TRBV28, the J call TRBJ1-1; a weak D match, TRBD1 (5 bases). Germline V gene data show CDR1 as MDHEN and CDR2 as SYDVKM. The V end was cut by 6 bases, the J end by 6 bases, with 17 bases between. This CDR3 is 14 amino acids long. CDR3 DNA sequence: TGTGCCAGCAGCCCTAGGGGCGGTAGCTCTGAAGCTTTCTTT. It is translated as CASSPRGGSSEAFF.

V usage is TRBV30 and J usage is TRBJ1-1; 9 bases agree with TRBD1. Germline V gives CDR1 GTSNPN, CDR2 SVGIG (reference sequence). The V segment lost 7 bases and the J segment 4 bases; nucleotides outside the gene matches: 4. The CDR3 totals 12 residues. The chain's CDR3 is CASTGGRTEAFF. The CDR3 region has the DNA TGTGCCTCAACAGGGGGCCGCACTGAAGCTTTCTTT. The full variable domain, with the rest looked up from reference TRBV30 and TRBJ1-1, is SQTIHQWPATLVQPVGSPLSLECTVEGTSNPNLYWYRQAAGRGLQLLFYSVGIGQISSEVPQNLSASRPQDRQFILSSKKLLLSDSGFYLCASTGGRTEAFFGQGTRLTVV.

Comments on this clone: Other DNA sequences in the same sample also yield this CDR3. V usage is TRBV29-1 and J usage is TRBJ2-7; D might be TRBD1 (5 bases). V was shortened by 2 bases and J by 4 bases, with 6 bases between the two germline ends. The CDR3 has 11 amino acids. Germline CDR1 SQVTM, CDR2 ANQGSEA. The CDR3 DNA reads as TGCAGCGTTGAATCAGGGTACGAGCAGTACTTC. Translating gives CSVESGYEQYF.

A remark on this clone: Other DNA variants within this sample encode the same CDR3. CDR3 coding DNA: TGTGCCAGCAGCCAAGGTACCGGGGGGACTGAAGCTTTCTTT. Amino acid sequence: CASSQGTGGTEAFF. The genes are TRBV3-1 (or the pseudogene TRBV3-2) and TRBJ1-1; D is possibly TRBD1 (5 bases). V was clipped by 1 base and J by 5 bases, with 11 bases between them. The CDR3 is 14 amino acids. Looked up from germline, CDR1 is LGHDT and CDR2 is YNNKEL (reference sequence).

The rearrangement joins TRBV5-1 to TRBJ2-2; D possibly corresponds to TRBD1 (6 bases). Germline V CDR1 and CDR2: SGHRS, YFSETQ. The V gene lost 0 bases and the J gene lost 3 bases, with 12 bases spanning the gap. CDR3 length equals 16 residues. CDR3 residues: CASSLAGGQYTGELFF. The CDR3 DNA follows: TGCGCCAGCAGCTTGGCTGGGGGCCAATACACCGGGGAGCTGTTTTTT.

The chain recombines TRBV2 with TRBJ1-5; 10 bases are a match to TRBD1. Germline V gene data show CDR1 as SNHLY and CDR2 as FYNNEI. The CDR3 covers 19 residues. V dropped 0 bases and J dropped 9; count of bases not matched to a gene: 17. CDR3 coding DNA: TGTGCCAGCAGTGAAGCGCCGCCTTGGGACAGGGGAATCATTGGGCCCCAGCATTTT. This encodes CASSEAPPWDRGIIGPQHF.

This clone was detected only once. The chain employs TRBV5-1 and TRBJ1-1; TRBD1 matches 7 bases. Germline loops: CDR1 SGHRS, CDR2 YFSETQ. The V segment lost 4 bases and the J segment 7 bases; nucleotides outside the gene matches: 10. CDR3 size: 14 residues. CDR3 coding DNA: TGCGCCAGCAGCAGGGGGACAGCCGACCTTGAAGCTTTCTTT. Translated: CASSRGTADLEAFF. The full variable domain, in which reference TRBV5-1 and TRBJ1-1 provide the parts outside the CDR3, is KAGVTQTPRYLIKTRGQQVTLSCSPISGHRSVSWYQQTPGQGLQFLFEYFSETQRNKGNFPGRFSGRQFSNSRSEMNVSTLELGDSALYLCASSRGTADLEAFFGQGTRLTVV.

This clone came up once. The rearrangement links TRBV19 to TRBJ1-1, with D possibly being TRBD1 (5 bases). Germline V CDR1 and CDR2: LNHDA, SQIVND (reference sequence). V was cut by 7 bases and J by 4 bases, with 19 bases left in between. This CDR3 spans 15 amino acids. CDR3 DNA: TGTGCCAGTATTGGACAATACGGTGTCGGCACTGAAGCTTTCTTT. It specifies CASIGQYGVGTEAFF. The variable domain in full, completed from reference TRBV19 and TRBJ1-1, reads DGGITQSPKYLFRKEGQNVTLSCEQNLNHDAMYWYRQDPGQGLRLIYYSQIVNDFQKGDIAEGYSVSREKKESFPLTVTSAQKNPTAFYLCASIGQYGVGTEAFFGQGTRLTVV.

This sequence joins TRBV24-1 and TRBJ2-5, with TRBD2 as a possible D gene (6 bases). The CDR3 extends over 14 amino acids. Germline V gene data show CDR1 as KGHDR and CDR2 as SFDVKD. V lost 7 bases to trimming and J lost 0 bases, with 11 bases between them. The CDR3, as DNA: TGTGCCACCAGCGGGGGAAAGTACCAAGAGACCCAGTACTTC. Translation: CATSGGKYQETQYF.

This clone was recorded a few times. The V gene is TRBV19, the J gene TRBJ2-7; 8 bases align to TRBD2. CDR3 length equals 15 residues. Germline V CDR1 and CDR2: LNHDA, SQIVND (reference sequence). Trimming took 1 base from V and 3 from J; bases not matched to a gene: 5. CDR3 protein: CASSIGLAGLYEQYF. The CDR3 bases are TGTGCCAGTAGTATAGGTCTAGCGGGCCTCTACGAGCAGTACTTC.

The chain has TRBV3-1 (or the pseudogene TRBV3-2) and TRBJ2-1, with 8 bases identical to TRBD2. This CDR3 is built from 16 residues. The trim removed 2 bases at V and 2 bases at J, leaving 5 bases unmatched. Germline V CDR1 and CDR2: LGHDT, YNNKEL (reference sequence). This chain's CDR3 is CASSQTTSGPYNEQFF. The CDR3 DNA follows: TGTGCCAGCAGCCAAACAACTAGCGGACCCTACAATGAGCAGTTCTTC.

The chain couples TRBV6-2 or TRBV6-3 to TRBJ2-1; 11 bases align to TRBD2. Germline-derived CDR1 and CDR2 are MNHEY and SVGEGT. The CDR3 runs 19 residues. The V and J ends lost 4 bases and 7 bases, in that order; junction bases with no gene match: 18. This chain's CDR3 is CASSFRPRSSGGAGNEQFF. CDR3 in DNA: TGTGCCAGCAGTTTCCGCCCTCGGAGTAGCGGGGGGGCCGGGAATGAGCAGTTCTTC.

V is TRBV3-1 (or the pseudogene TRBV3-2) and J is TRBJ2-1; a possible D gene is TRBD2 (5 bases). Trimming stripped 4 bases from V and 4 bases from J, with 17 bases between. Germline-derived CDR1 and CDR2 are LGHDT and YNNKEL (reference sequence). The CDR3 is 16 residues long. As DNA, the CDR3 is TGTGCCAGCAGCCGTGTCGCGGGTACTCAATACAATGAGCAGTTCTTC. It encodes CASSRVAGTQYNEQFF.

This chain links TRBV4-1 with TRBJ1-2; 9 bases align to TRBD1. The germline CDR1 and CDR2 sequences are MGHRA and YSYEKL. The CDR3 has 14 amino acids. The V segment lost 4 bases and the J segment 8 bases; nucleotides outside the gene matches: 8. CDR3 nucleotide sequence: TGCGCCAGCAGCCTACCGGGACAGGGAGGAGGCTACACCTTC. Translation: CASSLPGQGGGYTF.

The chain carries TRBV5-6 and TRBJ1-2; the match to TRBD1 covers 12 bases. Germline CDR1 is SGHDT and CDR2 is YYEEEE. The CDR3 runs 14 residues. V dropped 3 bases and J dropped 3; count of bases not matched to a gene: 0. The CDR3 sequence: CASSWDRGHYGYTF. The DNA for the CDR3 is TGTGCCAGCAGCTGGGACAGGGGGCACTATGGCTACACCTTC.

V and J are TRBV18 and TRBJ1-4; D remains unclear. Germline V gene lookup returns CDR1 KGHSH and CDR2 LQKENI. The V and J ends lost 3 bases and 3 bases respectively, with 8 bases between them. The CDR3 loop spans 14 amino acids. CDR3 sequence: CASSPRNPNEKLFF. CDR3 DNA: TGTGCCAGCTCACCTAGAAATCCTAATGAAAAACTGTTTTTT.

The gene calls are TRBV3-1 (or the pseudogene TRBV3-2) and TRBJ2-2; D gene ambiguous. There are 14 residues in the CDR3. Germline loops: CDR1 LGHDT, CDR2 YNNKEL (reference sequence). Trimming left V 4 bases short and J 6 bases short, with 12 bases between. CDR3 loop: CASSPTRVPGELFF. The CDR3 DNA follows: TGTGCCAGCAGCCCCACTCGAGTGCCCGGGGAGCTGTTTTTT.

This clone occurred once. The gene calls are TRBV6-5 and TRBJ2-7; 9 bases map to TRBD2. Trimming cost V 4 bases and J 3 bases; bases outside gene matches: 10. The V gene's germline CDR1 is MNHEY and CDR2 SVGAGI. The CDR3 is 16 residues long. In DNA, the CDR3 is TGTGCCAGCAGTTCTTCAGCGGGGGGTTCCCTCTACGAGCAGTACTTC. Protein sequence: CASSSSAGGSLYEQYF.

The J gene is TRBJ2-1, the V gene TRBV5-1, with TRBD2 matching over 8 bases. The CDR3 sequence is 13 residues long. Germline trimming cut 3 bases from V and 7 bases from J; bases unmatched to any gene: 3. The germline V gene has CDR1 SGHRS and CDR2 YFSETQ. The CDR3 DNA follows: TGCGCCAGCAGCTCGACTAGCGCGAATGAGCAGTTCTTC. Translation: CASSSTSANEQFF.

V and J are TRBV7-2 and TRBJ1-6; D not certain. The CDR3 totals 13 residues. The V and J ends lost 1 base and 7 bases respectively, with 5 bases between them. The V gene's germline CDR1 is SGHTA and CDR2 FQGNSA. The CDR3 is CASSLESNSPLHF. The CDR3 region has the DNA TGTGCCAGCAGCTTAGAAAGCAATTCACCCCTCCACTTT.

The J gene is TRBJ1-6, the V gene TRBV15, with a tentative D call TRBD1 (5 bases). This CDR3 has 17 amino acids. The ends were cut back, 0 bases at V and 0 bases at J, with 9 bases in the middle. Germline CDR1 is LNHNV and CDR2 is YYDKDF (reference sequence). As DNA, the CDR3 is TGTGCCACCAGCAGAGATCGGGGGAGCTCCTATAATTCACCCCTCCACTTT. It codes for CATSRDRGSSYNSPLHF.

The J gene is TRBJ1-1, the V gene TRBV6-5; D is possibly TRBD1 (5 bases). Trimming pared 6 bases from V and 3 bases from J, leaving 8 bases between. The CDR3 runs 12 residues. Germline V gene data show CDR1 as MNHEY and CDR2 as SVGAGI. The chain's CDR3 is CASRRGDTEAFF. In nucleotides, the CDR3 is TGTGCCAGCAGACGGGGGGACACTGAAGCTTTCTTT.

This chain uses TRBV12-3 or TRBV12-4 with TRBJ2-1, with 8 bases fitting TRBD2. The CDR3 is 11 amino acids. V was clipped by 8 bases and J by 7 bases; unmatched bases: 1. The CDR3 sequence is CASLAGNEQFF. The CDR3, as DNA: TGTGCCAGCCTAGCGGGTAATGAGCAGTTCTTC.

The rearrangement uses TRBV5-1 and TRBJ1-4; weak D call: TRBD1 (6 bases). The CDR3 extends over 15 amino acids. CDR1 is SGHRS, CDR2 YFSETQ, per germline. Deletions cut 1 base from V and 8 bases from J, with 15 bases between. The CDR3 nucleotides are TGCGCCAGCAGCTTGCCGGTCGGAACAGGGGAAAAACTGTTTTTT. Translation: CASSLPVGTGEKLFF. Together with reference TRBV5-1 and TRBJ1-4, the CDR3 gives the full variable domain: KAGVTQTPRYLIKTRGQQVTLSCSPISGHRSVSWYQQTPGQGLQFLFEYFSETQRNKGNFPGRFSGRQFSNSRSEMNVSTLELGDSALYLCASSLPVGTGEKLFFGSGTQLSVL.

The genes are TRBV19 and TRBJ1-5; D uncertain. Trimming took 5 bases from V and 3 from J, leaving 8 bases between them. CDR1 and CDR2 (germline): LNHDA, SQIVND (reference sequence). This CDR3 spans 13 amino acids. The CDR3 is CASSLQDNQPQHF. The CDR3 nucleotides read TGTGCCAGTAGTTTACAAGACAATCAGCCCCAGCATTTT.

Remarks on this clone: Other DNA sequences in this sample translate to the same CDR3. The genes are TRBV28 and TRBJ1-2; maybe TRBD1 (5 bases). Trimming cost V 6 bases and J 8 bases, with 13 bases left between them. Per germline, CDR1 MDHEN and CDR2 SYDVKM. The CDR3 totals 12 residues. The CDR3 DNA is TGTGCCAGCAGCTTAAGGGGTCGGGGCTACACCTTC. It encodes CASSLRGRGYTF.